These T cell receptor beta chains were read from a single sample in a study of blood T cell repertoires in COVID-19. The repertoire was sequenced with immunoSEQ multiplex PCR; TCRdb's copy has only in-frame clones and lacks some. The top ten hold approximately 7% of the sample, which has approximately 250,000 clones, approximately 80% seen once. Material for sequencing was peripheral blood. Receptors were obtained from a woman between 45 and 65 years old with acute or convalescent COVID-19. Both conserved end residues are part of each CDR3. The D gene is left open where the match is weak. A row's size may be missing; if present it is once, few, many or a size class.

cdr3_length | j_call | clone_size | d_call | v_call | cdr3_aa | cdr3_nt
14 | TRBJ1-2 | . | TRBD1 | TRBV28 | CASSLGTGGYGYTF | TGTGCCAGCAGCCTAGGGACAGGGGGCTATGGCTACACCTTC
15 | TRBJ2-5 | . | TRBD2 | TRBV24-1 | CATSYRGGGRETQYF | TGTGCCACCAGTTACCGAGGCGGGGGGCGAGAGACCCAGTACTTC
15 | TRBJ2-7 | . | TRBD1 | TRBV27 | CASSFQDRGAYEQYF | TGTGCCAGCAGTTTCCAGGACAGGGGGGCGTACGAGCAGTACTTC
15 | TRBJ2-5 | . | . | TRBV4-2 | CASSQAGSREETQYF | TGTGCCAGCAGCCAAGCCGGGTCACGGGAAGAGACCCAGTACTTC
14 | TRBJ2-3 | . | . | TRBV27 | CASSFRLWSDTQYF | TGTGCCAGCAGTTTCAGGCTCTGGTCAGATACGCAGTATTTT
14 | TRBJ2-3 | . | TRBD2 | TRBV19 | CASSSGGAGDTQYF | TGTGCCAGTTCTAGCGGGGGGGCCGGTGATACGCAGTATTTT
15 | TRBJ2-3 | . | . | TRBV9 | CASSTRIVGADTQYF | TGTGCCAGCAGCACCAGGATAGTCGGGGCAGATACGCAGTATTTT
15 | TRBJ1-6 | . | . | TRBV28 | CASSFRSSYNSPLHF | TGTGCCAGCAGTTTCAGAAGCTCCTATAATTCACCCCTCCACTTT
16 | TRBJ2-7 | . | TRBD1 | TRBV6-6 | CASFATLGTAGERQYF | TGTGCCAGCTTCGCCACCCTAGGGACAGCTGGGGAAAGGCAGTACTTC
14 | TRBJ1-2 | . | . | TRBV7-2 | CASSSYRPNYGYTF | TGTGCCAGCAGCTCGTACAGGCCTAACTATGGCTACACCTTC
13 | TRBJ1-6 | . | . | TRBV10-3 | CASRLAENSPLHF | TGTGCCTCTCGTTTGGCGGAGAATTCACCCCTCCACTTT
15 | TRBJ2-2 | . | . | TRBV5-1 | CASERGGPSTGELFF | TGCGCCAGCGAGAGGGGGGGCCCGAGCACCGGGGAGCTGTTTTTT
15 | TRBJ2-2 | . | TRBD2 | TRBV2 | CASSKSGANTGELFF | TGTGCCAGCAGTAAGAGCGGGGCGAACACCGGGGAGCTGTTTTTT
11 | TRBJ2-7 | . | . | TRBV9 | CATDWAYEQYF | TGTGCCACTGACTGGGCCTACGAGCAGTACTTC
14 | TRBJ1-1 | . | . | TRBV19 | CASSRTSSPLEAFF | TGTGCCAGTAGTCGGACATCCTCCCCCTTAGAAGCTTTCTTT
15 | TRBJ2-5 | . | TRBD1 | TRBV28 | CASTPGTGTQETQYF | TGTGCCAGCACACCCGGGACAGGGACCCAAGAGACCCAGTACTTC
15 | TRBJ2-3 | . | TRBD2 | TRBV29-1 | CSVEDRGGFTDTQYF | TGCAGCGTTGAAGACCGGGGGGGATTCACAGATACGCAGTATTTT
18 | TRBJ2-1 | . | TRBD2 | TRBV6-1 | CASSVGLAGGPTYNEQFF | TGTGCCAGCAGTGTGGGACTAGCGGGGGGGCCTACCTACAATGAGCAGTTCTTC
14 | TRBJ2-3 | . | . | TRBV5-1 | CASKETPSTDTQYF | TGCGCCAGCAAGGAGACGCCTAGCACAGATACGCAGTATTTT
16 | TRBJ1-2 | . | . | TRBV5-5 | CASSLFADRTNYGYTF | TGTGCCAGCAGCTTGTTCGCGGACAGAACTAACTATGGCTACACCTTC
15 | TRBJ2-1 | . | TRBD2 | TRBV7-2 | CASSPGTSALGEQFF | TGTGCCAGCAGCCCAGGGACTAGCGCTCTGGGTGAGCAGTTCTTC
16 | TRBJ2-5 | . | . | TRBV28 | CASGRPGGGLQETQYF | TGTGCCAGCGGCCGCCCGGGGGGCGGGCTCCAAGAGACCCAGTACTTC
12 | TRBJ1-1 | . | . | TRBV6-5 | CASSTRADQAFF | TGTGCCAGCAGCACGCGGGCAGACCAAGCTTTCTTT
16 | TRBJ2-6 | . | . | TRBV9 | CASSVVGSSGANVLTF | TGTGCCAGCAGCGTAGTAGGGAGCTCTGGGGCCAACGTCCTGACTTTC
18 | TRBJ2-3 | . | TRBD2 | TRBV3-1/TRBV3-2 | CASSQNLGLRGSTDTQYF | TGTGCCAGCAGCCAAAATCTAGGGTTGCGGGGGAGCACAGATACGCAGTATTTT
15 | TRBJ1-5 | . | . | TRBV5-6 | CASSSWEYSNQPQHF | TGTGCCAGCAGCTCTTGGGAGTATAGCAATCAGCCCCAGCATTTT
15 | TRBJ1-4 | . | TRBD1 | TRBV7-9 | CASSLAGTGGEKLFF | TGTGCCAGCAGCTTAGCCGGGACAGGGGGTGAAAAACTGTTTTTT
14 | TRBJ1-5 | few | . | TRBV2 | CASSEPGIYQPQHF | TGTGCCAGCAGTGAACCGGGGATCTATCAGCCCCAGCATTTT
15 | TRBJ2-2 | once | . | TRBV7-9 | CASSLSRGYTGELFF | TGTGCCAGCAGCTTATCCAGGGGTTACACCGGGGAGCTGTTTTTT
12 | TRBJ1-4 | . | . | TRBV18 | CASSAVNEKLFF | TGTGCCAGCTCAGCGGTAAATGAAAAACTGTTTTTT
11 | TRBJ2-7 | . | . | TRBV7-2 | CASSESYEQYF | TGTGCCAGCAGCGAGTCCTACGAGCAGTACTTC
13 | TRBJ1-4 | . | . | TRBV4-2 | CASSQEQAEKLFF | TGTGCCAGCAGCCAAGAACAGGCCGAAAAACTGTTTTTT
13 | TRBJ1-4 | once | . | TRBV6-6 | CASTRGYGEKLFF | TGTGCCAGCACGCGGGGATATGGCGAAAAACTGTTTTTT
14 | TRBJ2-5 | . | TRBD1 | TRBV5-5 | CASSWGGQGETQYF | TGTGCCAGCAGCTGGGGAGGACAGGGGGAGACCCAGTACTTC
13 | TRBJ2-7 | . | TRBD2 | TRBV6-1 | CASSETSAYEQYF | TGTGCCAGCAGTGAAACTAGCGCCTACGAGCAGTACTTC
14 | TRBJ1-5 | . | TRBD1 | TRBV6-4 | CASFTGVCNQPQHF | TGTGCCAGCTTCACAGGGGTGTGCAATCAGCCCCAGCATTTT
13 | TRBJ2-7 | . | . | TRBV5-1 | CASSFDYYQSQYF | TGCGCCAGCAGCTTCGATTACTATCAGTCGCAGTACTTC
13 | TRBJ2-7 | . | . | TRBV12-3/TRBV12-4 | CASSSQGTYEQYF | TGTGCCAGCAGTTCACAGGGAACCTACGAGCAGTACTTC
15 | TRBJ2-1 | . | TRBD2 | TRBV5-4 | CASSFSGSSYNEQFF | TGTGCCAGCAGCTTTAGCGGGAGTTCCTACAATGAGCAGTTCTTC
16 | TRBJ2-1 | . | . | TRBV11-2 | CASSKEIRQAPREQFF | TGTGCCAGCAGCAAGGAAATTCGACAGGCCCCTCGGGAGCAGTTCTTC
13 | TRBJ2-7 | . | TRBD1 | TRBV6-5 | CASKSRTGYEQYF | TGTGCCAGCAAATCCAGGACAGGCTACGAGCAGTACTTC
14 | TRBJ2-3 | . | . | TRBV27 | CASSGRQASDTQYF | TGTGCCAGCAGTGGGAGACAGGCCTCGGATACGCAGTATTTT
14 | TRBJ2-1 | . | . | TRBV18 | CASSPPGDYNEQFF | TGTGCCAGCTCACCACCGGGAGATTACAATGAGCAGTTCTTC